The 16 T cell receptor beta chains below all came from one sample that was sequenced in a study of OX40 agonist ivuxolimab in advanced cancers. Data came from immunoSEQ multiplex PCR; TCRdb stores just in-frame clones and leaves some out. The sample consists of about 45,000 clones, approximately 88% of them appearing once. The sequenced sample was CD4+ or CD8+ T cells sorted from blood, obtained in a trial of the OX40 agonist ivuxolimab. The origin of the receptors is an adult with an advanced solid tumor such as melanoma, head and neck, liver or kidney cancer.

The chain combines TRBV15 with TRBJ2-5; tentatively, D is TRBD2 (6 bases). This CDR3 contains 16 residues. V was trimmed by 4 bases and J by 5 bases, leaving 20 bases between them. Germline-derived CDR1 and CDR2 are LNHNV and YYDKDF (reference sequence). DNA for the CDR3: TGTGCCACCAGCACCCTTCGGGGGTGGGGAGAGGAGACCCAGTACTTC. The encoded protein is CATSTLRGWGEETQYF.

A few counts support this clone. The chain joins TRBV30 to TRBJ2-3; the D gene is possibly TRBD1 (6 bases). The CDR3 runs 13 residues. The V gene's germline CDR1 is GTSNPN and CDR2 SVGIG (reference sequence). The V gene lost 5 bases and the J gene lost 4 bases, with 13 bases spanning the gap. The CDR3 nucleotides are TGTGCCTGGTCAGGAGAGGGGGCAGATACGCAGTATTTT. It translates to CAWSGEGADTQYF.

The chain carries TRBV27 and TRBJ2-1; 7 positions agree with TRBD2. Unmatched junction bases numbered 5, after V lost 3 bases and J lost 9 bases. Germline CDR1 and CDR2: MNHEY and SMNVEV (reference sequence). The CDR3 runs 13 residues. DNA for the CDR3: TGTGCCAGCAGTTTTGGGGGGAGGGCTGAGCAGTTCTTC. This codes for CASSFGGRAEQFF.

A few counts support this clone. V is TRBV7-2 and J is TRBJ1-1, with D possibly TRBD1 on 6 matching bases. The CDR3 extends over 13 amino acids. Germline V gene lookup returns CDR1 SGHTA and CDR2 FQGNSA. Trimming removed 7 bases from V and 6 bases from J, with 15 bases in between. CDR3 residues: CASITQGLSEAFF. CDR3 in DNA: TGTGCCAGCATCACCCAGGGGTTGTCTGAAGCTTTCTTT.

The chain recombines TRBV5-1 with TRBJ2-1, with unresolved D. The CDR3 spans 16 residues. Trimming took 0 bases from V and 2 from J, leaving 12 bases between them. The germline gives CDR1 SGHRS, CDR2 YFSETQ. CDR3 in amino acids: CASSLVRASPYNEQFF. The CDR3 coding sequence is TGCGCCAGCAGCTTGGTACGGGCCTCACCCTACAATGAGCAGTTCTTC.

CDR3: CASSMGTVTEAFF. DNA of the CDR3: TGTGCCAGTAGTATGGGGACAGTAACTGAAGCTTTCTTT. The V gene is TRBV19, the J gene TRBJ1-1; 7 bases are shared with TRBD1. The J segment lost 5 bases and the V segment lost 3 bases, leaving 3 bases of the junction unmatched. Germline V CDR1 and CDR2: LNHDA, SQIVND (reference sequence). The CDR3 consists of 13 residues.

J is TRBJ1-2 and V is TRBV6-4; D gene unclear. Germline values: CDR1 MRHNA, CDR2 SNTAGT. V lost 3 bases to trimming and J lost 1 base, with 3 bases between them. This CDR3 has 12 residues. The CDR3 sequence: CASSEGNYGYTF. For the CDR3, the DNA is TGTGCCAGCAGTGAGGGTAACTATGGCTACACCTTC.

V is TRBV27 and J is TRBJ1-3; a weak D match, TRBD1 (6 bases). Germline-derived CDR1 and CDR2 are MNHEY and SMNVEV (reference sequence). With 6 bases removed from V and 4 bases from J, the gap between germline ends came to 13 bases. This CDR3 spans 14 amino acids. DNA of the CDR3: TGTGCCAGCAGCCGGCGGAGGGGGGGAAACACCATATATTTT. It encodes CASSRRRGGNTIYF.

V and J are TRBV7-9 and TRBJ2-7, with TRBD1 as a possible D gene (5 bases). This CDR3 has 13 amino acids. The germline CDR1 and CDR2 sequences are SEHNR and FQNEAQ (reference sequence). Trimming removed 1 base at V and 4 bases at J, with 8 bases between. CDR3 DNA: TGTGCCAGCAGCTTAGGAGACAGTTACGAGCAGTACTTC. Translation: CASSLGDSYEQYF.

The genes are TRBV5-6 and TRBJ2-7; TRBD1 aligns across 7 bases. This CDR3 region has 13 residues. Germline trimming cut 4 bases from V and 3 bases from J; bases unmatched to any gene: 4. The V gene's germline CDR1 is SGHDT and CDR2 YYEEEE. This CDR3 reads CASSGRDSYEQYF. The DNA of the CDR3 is TGTGCCAGCAGCGGCCGGGACAGCTACGAGCAGTACTTC.

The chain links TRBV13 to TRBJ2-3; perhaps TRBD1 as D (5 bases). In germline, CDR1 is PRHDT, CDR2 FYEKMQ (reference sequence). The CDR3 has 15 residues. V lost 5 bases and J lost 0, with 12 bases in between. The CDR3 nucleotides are TGTGCCAGCAGCAGTAGGACACACAGCACAGATACGCAGTATTTT. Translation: CASSSRTHSTDTQYF.

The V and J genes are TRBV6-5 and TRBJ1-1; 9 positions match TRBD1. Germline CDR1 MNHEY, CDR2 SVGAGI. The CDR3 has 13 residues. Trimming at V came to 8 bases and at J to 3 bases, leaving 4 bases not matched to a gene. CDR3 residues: CASSYRGHTEAFF. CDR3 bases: TGTGCCAGCTCTTACAGGGGGCACACTGAAGCTTTCTTT.

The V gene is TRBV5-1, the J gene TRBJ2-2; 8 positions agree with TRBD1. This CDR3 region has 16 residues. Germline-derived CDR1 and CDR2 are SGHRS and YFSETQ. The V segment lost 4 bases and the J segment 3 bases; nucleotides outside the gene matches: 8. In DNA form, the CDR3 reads TGCGCCAGCAGCAGCATGACAGGGGCCTACACCGGGGAGCTGTTTTTT. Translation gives CASSSMTGAYTGELFF.

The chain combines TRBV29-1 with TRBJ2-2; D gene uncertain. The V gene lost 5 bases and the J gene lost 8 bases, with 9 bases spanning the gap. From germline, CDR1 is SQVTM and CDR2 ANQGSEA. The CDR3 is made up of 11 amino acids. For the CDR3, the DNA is TGCAGCGTTATTCTCCTGGGGGAGCTGTTTTTT. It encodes CSVILLGELFF.

CDR3 in amino acids: CASSLGGNTEAFF. CDR3 nucleotide sequence: TGTGCCAGCAGCCTGGGGGGGAACACTGAAGCTTTCTTT. This chain links TRBV6-6 with TRBJ1-1, with a weak D call TRBD1 (5 bases). Trimming shortened V by 6 bases and J by 1 base, and 9 bases separated the two germline ends. The germline V gene encodes CDR1 MNHNY and CDR2 SVGAGI (reference sequence). The CDR3 runs to 13 residues.

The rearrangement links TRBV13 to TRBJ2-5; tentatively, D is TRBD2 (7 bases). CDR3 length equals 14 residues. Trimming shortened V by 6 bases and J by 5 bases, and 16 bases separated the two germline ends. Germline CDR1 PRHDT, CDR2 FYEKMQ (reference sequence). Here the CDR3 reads CASRGGASWETQYF. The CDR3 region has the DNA TGTGCCAGCAGGGGGGGGGCCAGTTGGGAGACCCAGTACTTC.